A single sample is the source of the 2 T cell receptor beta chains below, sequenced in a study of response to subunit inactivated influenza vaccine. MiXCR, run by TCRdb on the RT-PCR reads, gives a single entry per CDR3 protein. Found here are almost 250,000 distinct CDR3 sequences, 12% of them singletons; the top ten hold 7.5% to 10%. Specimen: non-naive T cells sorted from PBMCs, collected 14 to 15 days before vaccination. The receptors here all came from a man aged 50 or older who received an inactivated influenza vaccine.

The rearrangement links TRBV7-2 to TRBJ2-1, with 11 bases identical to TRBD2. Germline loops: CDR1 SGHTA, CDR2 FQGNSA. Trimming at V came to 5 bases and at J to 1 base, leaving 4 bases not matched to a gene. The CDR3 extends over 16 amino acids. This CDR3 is CASSPGLAVSYNEQFF. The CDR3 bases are TGTGCCAGCAGCCCGGGACTAGCGGTATCCTACAATGAGCAGTTCTTC.

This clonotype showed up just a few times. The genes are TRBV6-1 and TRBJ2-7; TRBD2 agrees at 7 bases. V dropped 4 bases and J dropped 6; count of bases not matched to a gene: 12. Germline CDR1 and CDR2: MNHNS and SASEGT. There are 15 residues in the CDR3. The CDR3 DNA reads TGTGCCAGCAGTGGCTCGGGCGCGGGAGTCTCCGAGCAGTACTTC. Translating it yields CASSGSGAGVSEQYF.